This T cell receptor (beta chain) comes out of a study of blood T cells in healthy people across ages. Per the germline V gene, CDR1 is ENHRY and CDR2 is SYGVKD. V trimming: 0 bases; J trimming: 3 bases; junction bases outside the gene matches: 0. There are 14 residues in the CDR3. This clonotype came up many times. Alongside a J-beta primer mix, a sample-barcoded 5' primer served in a second PCR lasting about 7 to 11 cycles. A 12-random-nucleotide template-switch adaptor tagged each cDNA molecule. TCRdb called the 5' RACE reads again in MiXCR, with one record for every CDR3 protein. The table has approximately 400,000 distinct CDR3 sequences, roughly half seen once.

Sequences were obtained from blood. V is TRBV10-3 and J is TRBJ2-7; 9 bases are a match to TRBD1. The sequence was obtained from a man aged 60-69 years in good health. The CDR3 reads CAISESTGGYEQYF. The CDR3, as DNA: TGTGCCATCAGTGAGTCGACAGGGGGCTACGAGCAGTACTTC.